This entry lists 8 T cell receptor beta chains sequenced from one sample in a study of control samples from healthy donors and cancer patients. Profiling relied on immunoSEQ multiplex PCR, and the TCRdb table lists in-frame clones only, not all of them. The sample shows about 130,000 clones, about 93% of them seen only once. Sample: PBMCs. Source of these receptors: a man aged 45 to 65 with head and neck cancer.

The gene calls are TRBV30 and TRBJ1-1; D is undetermined. The CDR3 has 15 amino acids. The V gene's germline CDR1 is GTSNPN and CDR2 SVGIG (reference sequence). V dropped 2 bases and J dropped 1 base, with 14 bases sitting between them. The CDR3 here is CAWSPPRTWNTEAFF. Written as DNA, the CDR3 is TGTGCCTGGAGTCCCCCCCGTACTTGGAACACTGAAGCTTTCTTT.

The chain couples TRBV5-8 to TRBJ2-2, with a possible D match to TRBD1 (5 bases). Germline CDR1 SGHTS, CDR2 YDEGEE. V lost 0 bases and J 2 bases, leaving 8 bases between the germline ends. This CDR3 is 15 amino acids long. CDR3 sequence (DNA): TGTGCCAGCAGCTTGGGACAGAGTAACACCGGGGAGCTGTTTTTT. As protein: CASSLGQSNTGELFF.

V gene TRBV5-1 combines with J gene TRBJ1-1, with D tentatively TRBD1 (6 bases). The germline V and J ends were trimmed by 2 bases and 5 bases, with 16 bases remaining between them. This CDR3 is 15 amino acids long. The germline gives CDR1 SGHRS, CDR2 YFSETQ. CDR3 sequence reads: CASSFSGAHRTEAFF. The CDR3 nucleotides are TGCGCCAGCAGCTTTTCGGGGGCCCACCGGACTGAAGCTTTCTTT.

V and J are TRBV6-2 or TRBV6-3 and TRBJ1-1; D gene ambiguous. V lost 7 bases, J lost 4 bases, and 16 bases lay in between. The CDR3 sequence is 14 residues long. The V gene's germline CDR1 is MNHEY and CDR2 SVGEGT. In nucleotides, the CDR3 is TGTGCCAGCAACCCCTTCATAAGAGGCACTGAAGCTTTCTTT. Its protein is CASNPFIRGTEAFF.

V and J are TRBV30 and TRBJ1-5; D might be TRBD1 (6 bases). Trimming cost V 5 bases and J 6 bases, with 11 bases left between them. The CDR3 covers 12 residues. CDR1 is GTSNPN and CDR2 is SVGIG in the germline V gene (reference sequence). CDR3 region: CAWSLRGQPQHF. CDR3 bases: TGTGCCTGGTCCCTCAGGGGTCAGCCCCAGCATTTT. The variable domain in full, with the rest retrieved from reference TRBV30 and TRBJ1-5, is SQTIHQWPATLVQPVGSPLSLECTVEGTSNPNLYWYRQAAGRGLQLLFYSVGIGQISSEVPQNLSASRPQDRQFILSSKKLLLSDSGFYLCAWSLRGQPQHFGDGTRLSIL.

The chain links TRBV19 to TRBJ2-6; D not certain. V lost 2 bases and J lost 4, with 12 bases in between. CDR3 size: 16 residues. CDR1 and CDR2 from the germline V gene are LNHDA and SQIVND (reference sequence). The CDR3 protein is CASSIRHTPGANVLTF. Written as DNA, the CDR3 is TGTGCCAGTAGTATAAGGCACACCCCAGGGGCCAACGTCCTGACTTTC.

The chain is built from TRBV7-9 and TRBJ1-1; perhaps TRBD1 as D (5 bases). Looked up from germline, CDR1 is SEHNR and CDR2 is FQNEAQ (reference sequence). This CDR3 has 11 amino acids. Trimming stripped 4 bases from V and 8 bases from J, with 8 bases between. The CDR3 DNA sequence: TGTGCCAGCAGCTCTGGGGGGGAAGCTTTCTTT. This sequence encodes CASSSGGEAFF.

V usage is TRBV29-1 and J usage is TRBJ2-7; a possible D gene is TRBD1 (5 bases). Per the germline V gene, CDR1 is SQVTM and CDR2 is ANQGSEA. V was clipped by 7 bases and J by 0 bases, with 10 bases between them. The CDR3 totals 12 residues. CDR3 protein: CSATENSYEQYF. DNA for the CDR3: TGCAGCGCGACAGAGAACTCCTACGAGCAGTACTTC.